Sequencing of this T cell receptor (beta chain) was carried out in a study of CD8 T cells in Susac syndrome. The CDR3 covers 16 residues. Germline lookup yields CDR1 SGHRS and CDR2 YFSETQ. V lost 0 bases and J lost 6, with 16 bases in between. With random hexamers, reverse transcription was performed on 0.5 to 1 ug of RNA. TCRdb reanalysed the immunoSEQ multiplex PCR reads using MiXCR and keeps one entry per CDR3 protein. The repertoire has 150,000 to 200,000 distinct CDR3 sequences, less than 95% of them found once; the top ten carry approximately 0.1%. The sequence was obtained from a human donor in good health. Sequenced: CD4+ T cells from PBMCs. V and J are TRBV5-1 and TRBJ2-1; D unresolved. Written as DNA, the CDR3 is TGCGCCAGCAGCTTGGGCCCGGCCCCTCTCGCCAATGAGCAGTTCTTC. It translates to CASSLGPAPLANEQFF.